Described below is a single T cell receptor beta chain sequence and its context. What it binds is unknown. This sample stems from a study of cytomegalovirus exposure and HLA in healthy donors. The study ran its PCR with 60 Vbeta and 13 Jbeta primers. Measured with immunoSEQ multiplex PCR; TCRdb has only the in-frame clones, and not every one. The sample shows approximately 140,000 clones, roughly 83% of them seen only once. General study results and limits: Links to common viral pathogens appeared, in a later analysis, for several of the most significant clusters.

Germline CDR1 ENHRY, CDR2 SYGVKD. The ends were cut back, 3 bases at V and 4 bases at J, with 15 bases in the middle. The length of the CDR3 is 15 residues. The source is a human donor in good health. The V and J genes are TRBV10-3 and TRBJ2-5, with D hard to call. The sample consisted of PBMCs. The CDR3 region has the DNA TGTGCCATCAGTGACCCTCCCGCGGCCACAGAGACCCAGTACTTC. Its translation is CAISDPPAATETQYF.